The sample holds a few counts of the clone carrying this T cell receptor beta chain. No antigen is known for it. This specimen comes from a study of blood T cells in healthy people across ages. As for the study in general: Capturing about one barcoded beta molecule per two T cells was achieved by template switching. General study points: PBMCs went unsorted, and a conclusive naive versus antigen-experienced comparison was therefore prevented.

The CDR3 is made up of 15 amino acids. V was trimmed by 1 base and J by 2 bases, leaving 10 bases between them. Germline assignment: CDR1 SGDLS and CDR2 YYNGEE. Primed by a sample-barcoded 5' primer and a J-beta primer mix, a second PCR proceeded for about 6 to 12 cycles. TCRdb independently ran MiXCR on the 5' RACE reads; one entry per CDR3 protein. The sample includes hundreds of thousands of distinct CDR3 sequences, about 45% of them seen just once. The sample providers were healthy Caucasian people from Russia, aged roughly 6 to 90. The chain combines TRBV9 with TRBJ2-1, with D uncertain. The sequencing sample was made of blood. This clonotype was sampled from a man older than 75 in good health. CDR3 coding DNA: TGTGCCAGCAGCGTATCGGGTTCCGCCTACAATGAGCAGTTCTTC. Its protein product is CASSVSGSAYNEQFF.